These T cell receptor beta chains were read from a single sample in a study of OX40 agonist ivuxolimab in advanced cancers. TCRdb's table, derived via immunoSEQ multiplex PCR, lists solely in-frame clones and lacks some. The sample has 60,000 to 85,000 clones, about 83% seen once. The source material was CD4+ or CD8+ T cells sorted from blood, sampled in a trial of the OX40 agonist ivuxolimab. The receptors stem from an adult with an advanced solid tumor such as melanoma, head and neck, liver or kidney cancer. Each CDR3 is given with its conserved first and last residue. A D gene is named only where the DNA matches it firmly. Clone size is given for some rows only: seen once, a few or many times, or a class if the clone is expanded.

CDR3nt: TGCGCCAGCAGCCAGGGGGCAGGCTATGGCTACACCTTC
CDR3aa: CASSQGAGYGYTF
j_gene: TRBJ1-2
v_gene: TRBV5-1
d_gene: TRBD1
abundance: once

CDR3nt: TGCGCCAGCAGCTTCGGGTCTTGGGGCGCTGAAGCTTTCTTT
CDR3aa: CASSFGSWGAEAFF
j_gene: TRBJ1-1
v_gene: TRBV5-1
d_gene: -
abundance: -

CDR3nt: TGTGCCAGCAGCTCGGAACTAGCCAAAAACATTCAGTACTTC
CDR3aa: CASSSELAKNIQYF
j_gene: TRBJ2-4
v_gene: TRBV5-4
d_gene: -
abundance: -

CDR3nt: TGTGCCAGCAGCTTAGATCTAGTCGGGACACCGGGAACTGAAGCTTTCTTT
CDR3aa: CASSLDLVGTPGTEAFF
j_gene: TRBJ1-1
v_gene: TRBV11-2
d_gene: -
abundance: -

CDR3nt: TGCGCCAGCAGCTCGGTAGGGACAGGTGGCTACACCTTC
CDR3aa: CASSSVGTGGYTF
j_gene: TRBJ1-2
v_gene: TRBV5-1
d_gene: TRBD1
abundance: few

CDR3nt: TGTGCCAGCAGCTTGGTTGCCAAAAAGATAAATTCACCCCTCCACTTT
CDR3aa: CASSLVAKKINSPLHF
j_gene: TRBJ1-6
v_gene: TRBV5-6
d_gene: -
abundance: -

CDR3nt: TGTGCCAGCAGCTTAGAGTGGCGGGGGGGCTTCGGGACCCAGTACTTC
CDR3aa: CASSLEWRGGFGTQYF
j_gene: TRBJ2-5
v_gene: TRBV7-8
d_gene: TRBD2
abundance: -

CDR3nt: TGTGCCAGCAGCCCGTTCCAGGGGTCGACCGGGGAGCTGTTTTTT
CDR3aa: CASSPFQGSTGELFF
j_gene: TRBJ2-2
v_gene: TRBV14
d_gene: -
abundance: -

CDR3nt: TGTGCCAGCAGCATTAGCGGGGTAGGAACAGATACGCAGTATTTT
CDR3aa: CASSISGVGTDTQYF
j_gene: TRBJ2-3
v_gene: TRBV5-6
d_gene: TRBD2
abundance: -

CDR3nt: TGTGCCAGCAGTTCCGGTTGGTACCCGGGGGACAATCAGCCCCAGCATTTT
CDR3aa: CASSSGWYPGDNQPQHF
j_gene: TRBJ1-5
v_gene: TRBV27
d_gene: -
abundance: -

CDR3nt: TGTGCCAGCAGCCGAACCACAGATACGCAGTATTTT
CDR3aa: CASSRTTDTQYF
j_gene: TRBJ2-3
v_gene: TRBV7-9
d_gene: -
abundance: few

CDR3nt: TGTGCCTGGAGTTTCCCGGGCTCACCCCTCCACTTT
CDR3aa: CAWSFPGSPLHF
j_gene: TRBJ1-6
v_gene: TRBV30
d_gene: -
abundance: -

CDR3nt: TGTGCCAGCTCAGATTTTGAACGGGATCAGCCCCAGCATTTT
CDR3aa: CASSDFERDQPQHF
j_gene: TRBJ1-5
v_gene: TRBV18
d_gene: -
abundance: -

CDR3nt: TGTGCCAGCAGCGTATCAGGGATGTATACGCAGTATTTT
CDR3aa: CASSVSGMYTQYF
j_gene: TRBJ2-3
v_gene: TRBV7-8
d_gene: -
abundance: -

CDR3nt: TGTGCCAGCAGCTTCCCAACAGGAGGAGAGACCCAGTACTTC
CDR3aa: CASSFPTGGETQYF
j_gene: TRBJ2-5
v_gene: TRBV7-9
d_gene: -
abundance: -

CDR3nt: TGTGCCAGTAGTCCGGGCAGGACCGCTAACTATGGCTACACCTTC
CDR3aa: CASSPGRTANYGYTF
j_gene: TRBJ1-2
v_gene: TRBV19
d_gene: -
abundance: -

CDR3nt: TGTGCCAGCAGTGGCTGGACTTCGAGCTCCTACAATGAGCAGTTCTTC
CDR3aa: CASSGWTSSSYNEQFF
j_gene: TRBJ2-1
v_gene: TRBV25-1
d_gene: -
abundance: -

CDR3nt: TGCGCCAGCAGCTTGGCCACAACCCGGACGGGGAGCTCCTACAATGAGCAGTTCTTC
CDR3aa: CASSLATTRTGSSYNEQFF
j_gene: TRBJ2-1
v_gene: TRBV5-1
d_gene: -
abundance: once

CDR3nt: TGTGCCAGCAGTTTCCAAGGTCGCTCCTACAATGAGCAGTTCTTC
CDR3aa: CASSFQGRSYNEQFF
j_gene: TRBJ2-1
v_gene: TRBV28
d_gene: -
abundance: -

CDR3nt: TGTGCCAGCAGCTCACCCTTTCGGCTTGGCGAGCAGTACTTC
CDR3aa: CASSSPFRLGEQYF
j_gene: TRBJ2-7
v_gene: TRBV7-2
d_gene: -
abundance: -

CDR3nt: TGTGCCAGCAGTGTACTGGACACGAGCCAAGAGACCCAGTACTTC
CDR3aa: CASSVLDTSQETQYF
j_gene: TRBJ2-5
v_gene: TRBV25-1
d_gene: -
abundance: -

CDR3nt: TGTGCCAGCAGTGATTGGCAGCCTAATCAGCCCCAGCATTTT
CDR3aa: CASSDWQPNQPQHF
j_gene: TRBJ1-5
v_gene: TRBV6-1
d_gene: -
abundance: -

CDR3nt: TGTGCCAGCAGTGACGGGGATGGCTACACCTTC
CDR3aa: CASSDGDGYTF
j_gene: TRBJ1-2
v_gene: TRBV6-1
d_gene: -
abundance: -

CDR3nt: TGTGCCAGTAGTCGGCAGACCTCCTACGAGCAGTACTTC
CDR3aa: CASSRQTSYEQYF
j_gene: TRBJ2-7
v_gene: TRBV19
d_gene: -
abundance: -

CDR3nt: TGTGCCAGCAGTGAAGCGCTATCTTCGTTCTTC
CDR3aa: CASSEALSSFF
j_gene: TRBJ2-1
v_gene: TRBV6-1
d_gene: -
abundance: -

CDR3nt: TGTGCCATCAGTCACCGGACAGAGACCTACGAGCAGTACTTC
CDR3aa: CAISHRTETYEQYF
j_gene: TRBJ2-7
v_gene: TRBV10-3
d_gene: -
abundance: -

CDR3nt: TGTGCCAGCAAAAACTCGGACAGGCCCAATTCACCCCTCCACTTT
CDR3aa: CASKNSDRPNSPLHF
j_gene: TRBJ1-6
v_gene: TRBV6-1
d_gene: TRBD1
abundance: -

CDR3nt: TGTGCCAGCAGTTTGATGACTAGCGTTGGGGACATTCAGTACTTC
CDR3aa: CASSLMTSVGDIQYF
j_gene: TRBJ2-4
v_gene: TRBV27
d_gene: TRBD2
abundance: -

CDR3nt: TGTGCCTGGAGTGTACGGCAGATACGAAACACCATATATTTT
CDR3aa: CAWSVRQIRNTIYF
j_gene: TRBJ1-3
v_gene: TRBV30
d_gene: -
abundance: once

CDR3nt: TGTGCCAGCAGTGCAGACAGGGACAATCAGCCCCAGCATTTT
CDR3aa: CASSADRDNQPQHF
j_gene: TRBJ1-5
v_gene: TRBV25-1
d_gene: TRBD1
abundance: -

CDR3nt: TGTGCCAGCAGCCCGGGGAGGGGGCGTAGTAATGAAAAACTGTTTTTT
CDR3aa: CASSPGRGRSNEKLFF
j_gene: TRBJ1-4
v_gene: TRBV7-9
d_gene: TRBD1
abundance: -